The clone carrying this T cell receptor beta chain was seen repeatedly, ten times or more. The antigen is not known. These data are taken from a study of regulatory T cells in long-lasting Graves disease. In building TCR beta libraries, iRepertoire HTBI primers were used together with Arm-PCR of CDR3 regions. TCRdb called the multiplex PCR reads again in MiXCR, with one record for every CDR3 protein. The table includes some 330,000 distinct CDR3 sequences, roughly 10% detected once. Documented time point: newly diagnosed GD, antithyroid drugs for less than 3 months. Following extraction of RNA from PBMCs, that RNA was used to make the TCR library. This CDR3 has 16 residues. The V and J ends lost 2 bases and 0 bases, in that order; junction bases with no gene match: 7. The germline V gene has CDR1 SGHVS and CDR2 FQNEAQ. Regarding the study as a whole: New patients shared more than 750 public clonotypes, fewer than the 2,741 shared by persistent patients. Accuracy was possibly reduced by small sample size.

The sample was also reused in another study, on T cells in Graves' hyperthyroidism and ophthalmopathy. That paper states: The TCR CDR3 first-round RT-PCR relied on the HTBI primer set.

This clonotype was obtained from a woman between 18 and 29 years old with Graves disease. This specimen consisted of peripheral blood mononuclear cells (PBMCs), obtained at new diagnosis, from a patient treated with antithyroid drugs. The chain carries TRBV7-8 and TRBJ2-7, with 7 bases fitting TRBD1. CDR3 DNA: TGTGCCAGCAGCTTATTCGAGGGGGCGAGCTCCTACGAGCAGTACTTC. Its translation: CASSLFEGASSYEQYF.